Listed below are T cell receptor beta chains from one sample, sequenced in a study of immune evolution from preneoplasia to lung adenocarcinoma. Repertoires were generated with immunoSEQ multiplex PCR, while TCRdb's copy carries only in-frame clones and drops some. The table shows over 1,100 clones, with 65% to 85% occurring only once. The sample comprised FFPE atypical adenomatous hyperplasia tissue from the lung. Every receptor here comes from a person aged 65 to 79 with lung adenocarcinoma. Both conserved end residues are part of each CDR3. The order of the fields is V gene, D gene, clone size, J gene, CDR3 protein, CDR3 DNA. The D gene is left open where the match is weak. The size field is filled for only some rows; it gives once, few, many or a size class.

TRBV19	-	-	TRBJ2-7	CASSTWGPEQYF	TGTGCCAGTAGTACCTGGGGGCCCGAGCAGTACTTC
TRBV5-6	-	-	TRBJ1-1	CASSLVGITEAFF	TGTGCCAGCAGCTTGGTAGGGATCACTGAAGCTTTCTTT
TRBV15	TRBD1	once	TRBJ2-3	CATSREGTDTDTQYF	TGTGCCACCAGCAGAGAGGGGACAGACACAGATACGCAGTATTTT
TRBV20-1	-	-	TRBJ1-1	CSAWTVTEAFF	TGCAGTGCTTGGACAGTCACTGAAGCTTTCTTT
TRBV2	-	-	TRBJ2-1	CASSEDNKFF	TGTGCCAGCAGTGAGGATAATAAGTTCTTC
TRBV20-1	-	-	TRBJ2-7	CSVGQSYEQYF	TGCAGTGTCGGACAGAGCTACGAGCAGTACTTC
TRBV15	-	-	TRBJ2-5	CATSGTETQYF	TGTGCCACCAGCGGTACAGAGACCCAGTACTTC
TRBV19	-	few	TRBJ2-2	CASRMRTGELFF	TGTGCCAGCCGGATGAGGACCGGGGAGCTGTTTTTT
TRBV7-3	-	-	TRBJ1-4	CASSQGWANEKLFF	TGTGCCAGCAGCCAGGGGTGGGCTAATGAAAAACTGTTTTTT
TRBV21-1	-	-	TRBJ2-7	CASSKVYGTGVYEQYF	TGTGCCAGCAGCAAAGTCTACGGGACGGGAGTCTACGAGCAGTACTTC
TRBV30	-	once	TRBJ2-7	CAWNHGGRDYEQYF	TGTGCCTGGAACCACGGGGGACGGGACTACGAGCAGTACTTC
TRBV9	-	-	TRBJ2-2	CASSVDVGELFF	TGTGCCAGCAGCGTAGACGTCGGCGAGCTGTTTTTT
TRBV29-1	TRBD2	-	TRBJ2-3	CSVASLAEDTQYF	TGCAGCGTTGCCAGCCTAGCGGAAGATACGCAGTATTTT